This entry features one TCR beta chain sequence. This entry belongs to a study of blood T cell repertoires in COVID-19. Overall study: The United States, Italy and Spain supplied acute and convalescent COVID-19 samples. T cells, B-cell-depleted T cells, or PBMCs supplied cDNA or gDNA.

Original processing methods: Amplifying reference gene primers gave estimates of nucleated cell counts. Generated by immunoSEQ multiplex PCR, the TCRdb table keeps only in-frame clones and is missing some. That table supplies the V and J calls and clone size; D and trimming were determined from the DNA. Of about 50,000 clones listed, roughly 83% are singletons. CDR3 length: 12 amino acids. Per the germline V gene, CDR1 is LGHDT and CDR2 is YNNKEL (reference sequence). The sequenced material came from peripheral blood. V is TRBV3-1 (or the pseudogene TRBV3-2) and J is TRBJ1-3; D call uncertain. This clonotype originated in a human donor in a cohort sampled during active COVID-19. CDR3 sequence reads: CAAGSSGNTIYF. The CDR3 region has the DNA TGTGCAGCAGGCAGCTCTGGAAACACCATATATTTT.